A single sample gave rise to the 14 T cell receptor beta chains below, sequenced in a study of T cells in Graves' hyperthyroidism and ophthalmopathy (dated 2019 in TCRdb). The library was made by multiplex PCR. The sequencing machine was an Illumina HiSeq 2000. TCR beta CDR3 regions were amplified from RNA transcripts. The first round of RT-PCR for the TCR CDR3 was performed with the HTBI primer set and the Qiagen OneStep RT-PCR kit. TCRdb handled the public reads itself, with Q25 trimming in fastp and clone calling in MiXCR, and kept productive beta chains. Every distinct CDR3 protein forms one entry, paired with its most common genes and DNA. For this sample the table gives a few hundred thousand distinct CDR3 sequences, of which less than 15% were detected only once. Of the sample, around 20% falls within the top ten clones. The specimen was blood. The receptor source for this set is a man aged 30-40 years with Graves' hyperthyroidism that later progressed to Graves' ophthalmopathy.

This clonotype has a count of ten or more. The DNA for the CDR3 is TGTGCCAGCAGTTCGGGACAGCTACAAGAGACCCAGTACTTC. Residues: CASSSGQLQETQYF. The chain links TRBV28 to TRBJ2-5, with 7 bases that match TRBD1. Germline-derived CDR1 and CDR2 are MDHEN and SYDVKM. Trimming at V came to 4 bases and at J to 2 bases, leaving 4 bases not matched to a gene. This CDR3 comprises 14 residues.

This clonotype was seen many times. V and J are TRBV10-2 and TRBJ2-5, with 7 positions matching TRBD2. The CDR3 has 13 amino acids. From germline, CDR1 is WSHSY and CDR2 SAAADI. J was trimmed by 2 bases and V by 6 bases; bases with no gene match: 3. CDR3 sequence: CASRRGNQETQYF. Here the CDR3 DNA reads TGCGCCAGCAGGCGGGGGAATCAAGAGACCCAGTACTTC.

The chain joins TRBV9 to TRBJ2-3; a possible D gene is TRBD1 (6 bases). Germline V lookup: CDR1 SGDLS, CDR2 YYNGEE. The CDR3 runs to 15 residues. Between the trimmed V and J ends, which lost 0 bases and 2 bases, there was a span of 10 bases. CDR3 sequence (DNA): TGTGCCAGCAGCGTAGTGGGGGCGTACACAGATACGCAGTATTTT. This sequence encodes CASSVVGAYTDTQYF. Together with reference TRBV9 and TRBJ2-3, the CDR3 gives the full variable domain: DSGVTQTPKHLITATGQRVTLRCSPRSGDLSVYWYQQSLDQGLQFLIQYYNGEERAKGNILERFSAQQFPDLHSELNLSSLELGDSALYFCASSVVGAYTDTQYFGPGTRLTVL.

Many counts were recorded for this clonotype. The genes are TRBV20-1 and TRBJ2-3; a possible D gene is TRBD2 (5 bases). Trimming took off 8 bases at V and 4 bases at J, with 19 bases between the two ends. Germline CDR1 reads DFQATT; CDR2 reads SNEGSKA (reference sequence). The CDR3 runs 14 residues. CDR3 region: CSQRSTSGADTQYF. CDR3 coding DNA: TGCAGTCAACGTAGCACCTCCGGGGCAGATACGCAGTATTTT.

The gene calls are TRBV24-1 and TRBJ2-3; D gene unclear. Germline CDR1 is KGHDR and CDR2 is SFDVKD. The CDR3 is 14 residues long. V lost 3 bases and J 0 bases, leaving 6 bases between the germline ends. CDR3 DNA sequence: TGTGCCACCAGTGATCCGCCTAGCACAGATACGCAGTATTTT. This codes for CATSDPPSTDTQYF.

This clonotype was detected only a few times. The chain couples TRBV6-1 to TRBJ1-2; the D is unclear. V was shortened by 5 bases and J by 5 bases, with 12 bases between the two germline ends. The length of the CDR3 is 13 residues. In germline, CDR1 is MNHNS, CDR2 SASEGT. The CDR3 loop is CASSTNGRYGYTF. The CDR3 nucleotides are TGTGCCAGCAGTACGAATGGGCGGTATGGCTACACCTTC.

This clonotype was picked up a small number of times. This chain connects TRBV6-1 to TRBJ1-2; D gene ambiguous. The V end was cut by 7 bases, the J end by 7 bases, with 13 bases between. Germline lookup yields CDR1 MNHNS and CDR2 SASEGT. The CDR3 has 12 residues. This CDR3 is CASNQPPGGYTF. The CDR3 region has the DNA TGTGCCAGCAATCAGCCTCCAGGTGGCTACACCTTC.

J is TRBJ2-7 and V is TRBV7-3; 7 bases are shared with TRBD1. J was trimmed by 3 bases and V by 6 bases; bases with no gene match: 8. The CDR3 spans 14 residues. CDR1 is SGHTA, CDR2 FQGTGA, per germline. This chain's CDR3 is CASSIRDSHYEQYF. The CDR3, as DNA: TGTGCCAGCAGTATTCGGGACAGCCACTACGAGCAGTACTTC.

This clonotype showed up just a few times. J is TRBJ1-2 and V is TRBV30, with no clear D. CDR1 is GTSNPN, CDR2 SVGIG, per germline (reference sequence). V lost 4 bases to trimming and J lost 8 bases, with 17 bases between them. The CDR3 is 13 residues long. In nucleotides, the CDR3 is TGTGCCTGGATCCCTAGACTGTCTCGGGGCTACACCTTC. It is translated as CAWIPRLSRGYTF. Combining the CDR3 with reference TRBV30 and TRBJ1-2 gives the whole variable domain SQTIHQWPATLVQPVGSPLSLECTVEGTSNPNLYWYRQAAGRGLQLLFYSVGIGQISSEVPQNLSASRPQDRQFILSSKKLLLSDSGFYLCAWIPRLSRGYTFGSGTRLTVV.

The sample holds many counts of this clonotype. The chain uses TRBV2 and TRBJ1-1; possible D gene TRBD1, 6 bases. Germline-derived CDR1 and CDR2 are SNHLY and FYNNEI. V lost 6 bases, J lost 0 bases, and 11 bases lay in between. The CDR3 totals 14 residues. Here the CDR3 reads CASSWDTLNTEAFF. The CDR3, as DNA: TGTGCCAGCAGCTGGGACACCTTGAACACTGAAGCTTTCTTT.

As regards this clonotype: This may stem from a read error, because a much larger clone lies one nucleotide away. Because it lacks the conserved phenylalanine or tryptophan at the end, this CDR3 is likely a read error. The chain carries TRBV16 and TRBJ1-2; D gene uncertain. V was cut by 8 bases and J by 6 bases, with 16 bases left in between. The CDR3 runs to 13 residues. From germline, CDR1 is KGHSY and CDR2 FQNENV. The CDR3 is CASRPGGVHGYTL. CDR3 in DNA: TGTGCCAGCCGTCCGGGAGGAGTCCATGGCTACACCCTC.

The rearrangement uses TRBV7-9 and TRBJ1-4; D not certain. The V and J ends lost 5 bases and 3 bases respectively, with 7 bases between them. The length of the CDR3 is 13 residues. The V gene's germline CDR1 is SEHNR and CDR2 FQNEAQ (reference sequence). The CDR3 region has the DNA TGTGCCAGCAGCAACCGGGCTAATGAAAAACTGTTTTTT. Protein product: CASSNRANEKLFF.

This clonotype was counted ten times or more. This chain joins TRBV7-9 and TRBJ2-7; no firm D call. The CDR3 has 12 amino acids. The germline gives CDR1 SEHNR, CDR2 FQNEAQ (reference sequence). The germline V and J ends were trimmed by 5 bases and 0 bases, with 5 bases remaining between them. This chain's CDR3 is CASSILSYEQYF. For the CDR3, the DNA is TGTGCCAGCAGCATCCTCTCCTACGAGCAGTACTTC.

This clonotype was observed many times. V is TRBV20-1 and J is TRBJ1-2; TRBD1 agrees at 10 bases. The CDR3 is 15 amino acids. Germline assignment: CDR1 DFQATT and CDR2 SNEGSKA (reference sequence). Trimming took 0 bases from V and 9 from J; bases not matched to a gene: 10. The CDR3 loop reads CSARDPAGTGDSYTF. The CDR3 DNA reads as TGCAGTGCTAGAGATCCAGCCGGGACAGGGGACAGCTACACCTTC.